This T cell receptor beta chain is from a study of T cells in Graves' hyperthyroidism and ophthalmopathy. Amplified TCR beta CDR3 regions derived from RNA transcripts. First-round RT-PCR with HTBI primers amplified the TCR CDR3 region. TCRdb redid the calling of the multiplex PCR reads with MiXCR, one entry per CDR3 protein. Counted here are some 600,000 distinct CDR3 sequences, more than 45% occurring once; the ten biggest clones make up just under 8.5%. Findings of the study overall: Ophthalmopathy was model-predicted a median around 6.7 months pre-onset.

Trimming pared 5 bases from V and 4 bases from J, leaving 12 bases between. The CDR3 contains 14 residues. Germline V lookup: CDR1 SGHRS, CDR2 YFSETQ. An absence of ophthalmopathy progression within 18 months meant stable Graves' hyperthyroidism. Patients aged 18 to 65 had newly diagnosed hyperthyroidism that had lasted under 2 months. This clonotype was seen a few times. The antigen remains undetermined. J is TRBJ1-4 and V is TRBV5-1; no clear D gene. The material sequenced was peripheral blood or thyroid tissue (not recorded which). The sequence was collected from a woman in her late teens or twenties with Graves' hyperthyroidism. The DNA of the CDR3 is TGCGCCAGCAGTCCCGCAGGCTATAATGAAAAACTGTTTTTT. It yields the protein CASSPAGYNEKLFF.